The 20 T cell receptor beta chains reported below all come from one sample, sequenced in a study of identical twins. TCRdb passed the 5' RACE reads through MiXCR, listing each CDR3 protein once. The sample consists of about 890,000 distinct CDR3 sequences, 12% of them appearing once. This sample also belongs to another study, concerning yellow fever vaccine responses in identical twins.

The sample comprised PBMCs. Receptors were obtained from a woman aged 18-35 years in good health.

This clonotype was recorded a few times. This chain links TRBV9 with TRBJ2-1; D is possibly TRBD2 (5 bases). Trimming left V 3 bases short and J 8 bases short, with 12 bases between. The CDR3 runs 13 residues. Per germline, CDR1 SGDLS and CDR2 YYNGEE. CDR3 bases: TGTGCCAGCAGCGCAGAATTGGGAGATGAGCAGTTCTTC. Translated: CASSAELGDEQFF.

This CDR3 is CASSLLVGFYEQYF. Written as DNA, the CDR3 is TGTGCCAGCAGCTTACTGGTTGGCTTCTACGAGCAGTACTTC. The rearrangement links TRBV7-9 to TRBJ2-7; D unclear. V lost 2 bases to trimming and J lost 3 bases, with 11 bases between them. CDR3 length: 14 amino acids. Germline CDR1 and CDR2: SEHNR and FQNEAQ (reference sequence).

This clonotype was detected only a few times. The V call is TRBV29-1, the J call TRBJ2-1, with 10 bases fitting TRBD2. The CDR3 has 13 residues. After removal of 2 bases from V and 7 bases from J, the junction contained 2 bases not matched to a gene. CDR1 SQVTM and CDR2 ANQGSEA come from the germline V gene. The CDR3 spells CSVEPSGRNEQFF. CDR3 DNA: TGCAGCGTTGAACCTAGCGGGAGAAATGAGCAGTTCTTC.

This clonotype was observed at least ten times. The V call is TRBV6-5, the J call TRBJ2-2; D uncertain. Germline lookup yields CDR1 MNHEY and CDR2 SVGAGI. The V and J ends lost 2 bases and 1 base respectively, with 8 bases between them. The CDR3 has 15 residues. The CDR3 is CASSYGRLNTGELFF. The DNA for the CDR3 is TGTGCCAGCAGTTACGGTAGACTGAACACCGGGGAGCTGTTTTTT.

Only one count was recorded for this clonotype. The rearrangement uses TRBV20-1 and TRBJ2-3; D not certain. The CDR3 spans 14 residues. Trimming stripped 3 bases from V and 0 bases from J, with 10 bases between. CDR1 is DFQATT, CDR2 SNEGSKA, per germline (reference sequence). DNA for the CDR3: TGCAGTGCTAGTGGGCCCAGAAGCACAGATACGCAGTATTTT. Translating it yields CSASGPRSTDTQYF.

This chain links TRBV27 with TRBJ2-5; TRBD2 agrees at 8 bases. Germline V gene lookup returns CDR1 MNHEY and CDR2 SMNVEV (reference sequence). The CDR3 loop spans 15 amino acids. The J segment lost 4 bases and the V segment lost 5 bases, leaving 9 bases of the junction unmatched. As DNA, the CDR3 is TGTGCCAGCAGTCCGGACGGGACTAGGGGAGAGACCCAGTACTTC. This encodes CASSPDGTRGETQYF.

In this sample, this clonotype turned up a few times. CDR3 region: CASSIAMNTGELFF. As DNA, the CDR3 is TGTGCCAGCAGCATCGCAATGAACACCGGGGAGCTGTTTTTT. The chain employs TRBV12-3 or TRBV12-4 and TRBJ2-2, with unresolved D. The V gene lost 6 bases and the J gene lost 1 base, with 9 bases spanning the gap. This CDR3 has 14 residues.

The V and J genes are TRBV7-9 and TRBJ2-7; D perhaps matches TRBD1 (6 bases). Germline V gives CDR1 SEHNR, CDR2 FQNEAQ (reference sequence). This CDR3 has 14 residues. V was pared by 1 base and J by 5 bases, with 12 bases between. CDR3 region: CASSLVPPGDEQYV. The DNA of the CDR3 is TGTGCCAGCAGCTTAGTCCCCCCAGGGGACGAGCAGTACGTC.

The chain combines TRBV5-1 with TRBJ2-5; TRBD2 aligns across 13 bases. The ends lost 1 base at V and 6 bases at J; junction bases unmatched: 15. Germline lookup yields CDR1 SGHRS and CDR2 YFSETQ. CDR3 length: 19 residues. The CDR3 DNA reads as TGCGCCAGCAGCTTGCAGGGGGCCAGACTAGCGGGGGGACCACAGACCCAGTACTTC. As protein: CASSLQGARLAGGPQTQYF.

This clonotype has ten or more counts. The gene calls are TRBV5-1 and TRBJ2-1, with 12 bases aligning to TRBD2. V lost 3 bases, J lost 6 bases, and 7 bases stayed unmatched. The germline V gene encodes CDR1 SGHRS and CDR2 YFSETQ. The CDR3 spans 16 residues. CDR3 bases: TGCGCCAGCAGCTCCGGGACTAGCGGGTGGGGCAATGAGCAGTTCTTC. It is translated as CASSSGTSGWGNEQFF.

The rearrangement joins TRBV28 to TRBJ2-7; no definite D call. The length of the CDR3 is 11 residues. With 4 bases removed from V and 4 bases from J, the gap between germline ends came to 5 bases. Germline V gene data show CDR1 as MDHEN and CDR2 as SYDVKM. This CDR3 reads CASSYGYEQYV. The CDR3 DNA follows: TGTGCCAGCAGTTATGGGTACGAGCAGTACGTC.

This clonotype was counted at least ten times. The J gene is TRBJ2-3, the V gene TRBV29-1; D is unresolved. The CDR3 consists of 11 residues. CDR1 is SQVTM, CDR2 ANQGSEA, per germline. Trimming stripped 7 bases from V and 3 bases from J, with 8 bases between. The DNA of the CDR3 is TGCAGCGCCGGAGCGACAGATACGCAGTATTTT. Its translation is CSAGATDTQYF.

The J gene is TRBJ2-2, the V gene TRBV7-2; TRBD2 matches at 15 bases. Trimming at V came to 5 bases and at J to 5 bases, leaving 6 bases not matched to a gene. Looked up from germline, CDR1 is SGHTA and CDR2 is FQGNSA. CDR3 length: 17 residues. CDR3 bases: TGTGCCAGCAGCCGGACTAGCGGGGGGGCAGGTACCGGGGAGCTGTTTTTT. Translated, it gives CASSRTSGGAGTGELFF. Drawing the rest from reference TRBV7-2 and TRBJ2-2, the complete variable domain is GAGVSQSPSNKVTEKGKDVELRCDPISGHTALYWYRQSLGQGLEFLIYFQGNSAPDKSGLPSDRFSAERTGGSVSTLTIQRTQQEDSAVYLCASSRTSGGAGTGELFFGEGSRLTVL.

The gene calls are TRBV2 and TRBJ2-1; D unresolved. Trimming removed 8 bases at V and 0 bases at J, with 20 bases between. The CDR3 sequence is 17 residues long. Germline V gene sequence: CDR1 SNHLY, CDR2 FYNNEI. CDR3 nucleotide sequence: TGTGCCAGCTCCCGAGGACGTGGGATTAGCTCCTACAATGAGCAGTTCTTC. It yields the protein CASSRGRGISSYNEQFF.

The chain employs TRBV10-3 and TRBJ2-5; tentative D call: TRBD2 (5 bases). Trimming shortened V by 0 bases and J by 2 bases, and 28 bases separated the two germline ends. The CDR3 covers 21 residues. The germline V gene encodes CDR1 ENHRY and CDR2 SYGVKD. CDR3 loop: CAISESLTNSITHPPQETQYF. The CDR3 DNA reads TGTGCCATCAGTGAGTCCCTGACTAATTCCATAACCCACCCTCCACAAGAGACCCAGTACTTC.

The genes are TRBV15 and TRBJ2-1, with 7 bases that match TRBD1. CDR3 length: 13 amino acids. Looked up from germline, CDR1 is LNHNV and CDR2 is YYDKDF (reference sequence). V lost 3 bases, J lost 6 bases, and 2 bases stayed unmatched. Here the CDR3 DNA reads TGTGCCACCAGCAGTAGACAGGGCAATGAGCAGTTCTTC. Translating it yields CATSSRQGNEQFF.

This sequence joins TRBV6-1 and TRBJ1-1; tentatively, D is TRBD1 (5 bases). The CDR3 length is 13 residues. V gave up 7 bases and J gave up 5 bases, with 14 bases separating them. Germline CDR1 and CDR2: MNHNS and SASEGT. The CDR3 region is CASTFGGRTEAFF. The CDR3 DNA reads as TGTGCCAGCACCTTTGGGGGTCGGACTGAAGCTTTCTTT.

The V gene is TRBV2, the J gene TRBJ1-4; the match to TRBD1 covers 7 bases. V dropped 7 bases and J dropped 8; count of bases not matched to a gene: 10. From germline, CDR1 is SNHLY and CDR2 FYNNEI. CDR3 length: 14 residues. CDR3 in amino acids: CASNPGQRLEKLFF. CDR3 coding DNA: TGTGCCAGCAATCCGGGACAGCGACTGGAAAAACTGTTTTTT. Together with reference TRBV2 and TRBJ1-4, the CDR3 gives the full variable domain: EPEVTQTPSHQVTQMGQEVILRCVPISNHLYFYWYRQILGQKVEFLVSFYNNEISEKSEIFDDQFSVERPDGSNFTLKIRSTKLEDSAMYFCASNPGQRLEKLFFGSGTQLSVL.

This clonotype has more than one count but fewer than ten. The chain has TRBV7-9 and TRBJ2-7; TRBD2 agrees at 13 bases. CDR3 size: 16 residues. The V gene's germline CDR1 is SEHNR and CDR2 FQNEAQ (reference sequence). V dropped 5 bases and J dropped 5; count of bases not matched to a gene: 9. CDR3 sequence: CASSPSGTSGTDEQYF. The CDR3 nucleotides read TGTGCCAGCAGCCCATCCGGGACTAGCGGGACCGACGAGCAGTACTTC.

The chain combines TRBV7-9 with TRBJ2-3; D is uncertain. Germline V gene lookup returns CDR1 SEHNR and CDR2 FQNEAQ (reference sequence). The CDR3 runs to 12 residues. The ends were cut back, 4 bases at V and 4 bases at J, with 6 bases in the middle. In DNA, the CDR3 is TGTGCCAGCAGCTACGCAGCAGATACGCAGTATTTT. Encoded protein: CASSYAADTQYF.